A selection of T cell receptor beta chains follows, all from one sample in a study of T cells in Graves' hyperthyroidism and ophthalmopathy. TCRdb ran MiXCR on the multiplex PCR reads and lists one entry per CDR3 protein. The repertoire holds approximately 300,000 distinct CDR3 sequences, over 15% seen once, with approximately 35% in the top ten. The sequenced material came from blood. The source of these receptors is a man aged 25-45 years with Graves' hyperthyroidism. The CDR3 runs from the conserved cysteine through the conserved F or W. The order of the fields is V gene, clone size, D gene, CDR3 length, J gene, CDR3 protein, CDR3 DNA. A D gene is named only where the DNA matches it firmly. Clone size is stated in some rows and not others, as once, few, many or a class when expanded.

v_gene: TRBV11-2; abundance: many; d_gene: NA; len: 14; j_gene: TRBJ1-1; CDR3aa: CASSLDKGFTEAFF; CDR3nt: TGTGCCAGCAGCTTAGATAAAGGCTTTACTGAAGCTTTCTTT
v_gene: TRBV6-1; abundance: NA; d_gene: TRBD2; len: 17; j_gene: TRBJ2-7; CDR3aa: CASSEASSGRARYEQYF; CDR3nt: TGTGCCAGCAGTGAAGCGTCTAGCGGGAGGGCTAGATACGAGCAGTACTTC
v_gene: TRBV2; abundance: many; d_gene: NA; len: 17; j_gene: TRBJ2-3; CDR3aa: CASRTRGTPLSADTQYF; CDR3nt: TGTGCCAGCAGGACCCGGGGGACACCTCTCTCCGCAGATACGCAGTATTTT
v_gene: TRBV6-1; abundance: many; d_gene: NA; len: 15; j_gene: TRBJ2-1; CDR3aa: CASSEGGGFYNEQFF; CDR3nt: TGTGCCAGCAGTGAAGGGGGCGGCTTCTACAATGAGCAGTTCTTC
v_gene: TRBV30; abundance: many; d_gene: NA; len: 11; j_gene: TRBJ2-7; CDR3aa: CAWSQGYEQYF; CDR3nt: TGTGCCTGGAGCCAGGGCTACGAGCAGTACTTC
v_gene: TRBV29-1; abundance: few; d_gene: NA; len: 13; j_gene: TRBJ2-6; CDR3aa: CSVKDPGANVLTF; CDR3nt: TGCAGCGTAAAAGATCCTGGGGCCAACGTCCTGACTTTC
v_gene: TRBV28; abundance: few; d_gene: TRBD2; len: 17; j_gene: TRBJ2-1; CDR3aa: CASVGLAVWRGENEQFF; CDR3nt: TGCGCCAGCGTAGGACTAGCGGTCTGGAGGGGGGAGAATGAGCAGTTCTTC
v_gene: TRBV5-1; abundance: NA; d_gene: NA; len: 13; j_gene: TRBJ2-7; CDR3aa: CASSLVVGYEQYF; CDR3nt: TGCGCCAGCAGCTTGGTTGTGGGCTACGAGCAGTACTTC
v_gene: TRBV11-2; abundance: NA; d_gene: NA; len: 14; j_gene: TRBJ1-2; CDR3aa: CASSYAATSIGYTF; CDR3nt: TGTGCCAGCAGCTACGCAGCCACCTCTATTGGCTACACCTTC
v_gene: TRBV15; abundance: NA; d_gene: NA; len: 18; j_gene: TRBJ2-3; CDR3aa: CATSRDLRRGRGLDTQYF; CDR3nt: TGTGCCACCAGCAGAGATCTCCGTAGGGGGAGAGGCTTAGATACGCAGTATTTT
v_gene: TRBV5-1; abundance: many; d_gene: NA; len: 15; j_gene: TRBJ2-1; CDR3aa: CASSFSSTSGNEQFF; CDR3nt: TGCGCCAGCAGCTTCTCCTCGACTAGTGGGAATGAGCAGTTCTTC
v_gene: TRBV30; abundance: many; d_gene: TRBD2; len: 14; j_gene: TRBJ2-5; CDR3aa: CAWSFLAGLETQYF; CDR3nt: TGTGCCTGGAGTTTCCTAGCGGGATTAGAGACCCAGTACTTC
v_gene: TRBV11-2; abundance: NA; d_gene: NA; len: 17; j_gene: TRBJ2-6; CDR3aa: CASSLGSTLSGANILTF; CDR3nt: TGTGCCAGCAGCTTAGGGTCGACTCTTTCTGGGGCCAACATCCTGACTTTC
v_gene: TRBV11-2; abundance: once; d_gene: NA; len: 14; j_gene: TRBJ2-3; CDR3aa: CASSAIGLTDTQYF; CDR3nt: TGTGCCAGCAGTGCTATCGGCCTCACAGATACGCAGTATTTT